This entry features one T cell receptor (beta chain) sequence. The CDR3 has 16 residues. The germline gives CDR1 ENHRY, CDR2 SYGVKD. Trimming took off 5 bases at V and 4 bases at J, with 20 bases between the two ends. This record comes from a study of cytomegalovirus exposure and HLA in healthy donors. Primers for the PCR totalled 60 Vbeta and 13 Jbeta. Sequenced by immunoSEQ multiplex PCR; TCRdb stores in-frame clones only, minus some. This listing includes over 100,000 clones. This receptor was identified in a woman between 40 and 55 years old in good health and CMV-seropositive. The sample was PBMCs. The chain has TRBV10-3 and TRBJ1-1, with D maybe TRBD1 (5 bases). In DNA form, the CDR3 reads TGTGCCATCAGTCGAAATCGGGGGGAGTCGGCCACTGAAGCTTTCTTT. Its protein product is CAISRNRGESATEAFF.